The rows below give T cell receptor beta chains drawn from one sample of a study of OX40 agonist ivuxolimab in advanced cancers. Generated by immunoSEQ multiplex PCR, the TCRdb table keeps only in-frame clones and is missing some. This table has about 78,000 clones, roughly nine tenths appearing once. The material was CD4+ or CD8+ T cells sorted from blood, obtained in a trial of the OX40 agonist ivuxolimab. The receptors stem from an adult with an advanced solid tumor such as melanoma, head and neck, liver or kidney cancer. Each CDR3 is given with its conserved first and last residue. The D gene is left open where the match is weak. Clone size appears in some rows only: once, few, many, or a class for an expanded clone.

.,TRBJ2-2,.,TRBV5-1,CASSLSTGSTGELFF,TGCGCCAGCAGCTTGTCGACAGGCAGCACCGGGGAGCTGTTTTTT
.,TRBJ1-2,TRBD1,TRBV6-5,CASSTGGGYTF,TGTGCCAGCAGTACAGGGGGAGGCTACACCTTC
.,TRBJ1-3,.,TRBV1,CTSSPPGSGNTIYF,TGCACCAGCAGCCCCCCGGGCTCTGGAAACACCATATATTTT
.,TRBJ2-5,.,TRBV7-9,CASSLEWVPALLAQYF,TGTGCCAGCAGCTTAGAGTGGGTCCCAGCCCTCTTGGCCCAGTACTTC
.,TRBJ2-7,.,TRBV19,CASSTSSPYEQYF,TGTGCCAGTAGTACGTCCTCCCCCTACGAGCAGTACTTC
.,TRBJ1-1,.,TRBV29-1,CSVEPGWAMNTEAFF,TGCAGCGTTGAACCCGGCTGGGCGATGAACACTGAAGCTTTCTTT
few,TRBJ2-1,TRBD2,TRBV27,CASLRLGRDNEQFF,TGTGCCAGCCTCCGACTAGGGAGGGACAATGAGCAGTTCTTC
.,TRBJ1-6,.,TRBV28,CASHRSVRSPLHF,TGTGCCAGCCACAGGAGTGTAAGATCACCCCTCCACTTT
.,TRBJ2-1,.,TRBV18,CASSQEWGLRYSEQFF,TGTGCCAGCTCCCAAGAATGGGGCCTTCGGTACAGTGAGCAGTTCTTC
.,TRBJ1-2,TRBD1,TRBV27,CATQEGQGNYGYTF,TGTGCCACTCAAGAGGGACAGGGGAACTATGGCTACACCTTC
.,TRBJ1-2,TRBD1,TRBV5-4,CASRTQSGTGGRYTF,TGTGCCAGCAGAACCCAATCCGGGACAGGGGGCCGCTACACCTTC
once,TRBJ2-1,TRBD1,TRBV5-1,CASSLSMTGAGYNEQFF,TGCGCCAGCAGCTTGAGCATGACAGGGGCCGGGTACAATGAGCAGTTCTTC
.,TRBJ1-1,TRBD1,TRBV7-9,CASSLVRTGGWTEAFF,TGTGCCAGCAGCTTAGTACGCACAGGGGGCTGGACTGAAGCTTTCTTT
.,TRBJ1-1,.,TRBV19,CASSLEGGYTEAFF,TGTGCCAGTAGTCTCGAGGGGGGTTACACTGAAGCTTTCTTT
.,TRBJ2-2,.,TRBV6-1,CASSEAVYLPGELFF,TGTGCCAGCAGTGAAGCCGTCTACTTACCCGGGGAGCTGTTTTTT
.,TRBJ2-2,.,TRBV19,CASSQGSLNTGELFF,TGTGCCAGTAGCCAGGGGTCTTTGAACACCGGGGAGCTGTTTTTT
.,TRBJ1-2,.,TRBV19,CAGSRDGVYGYTF,TGTGCCGGCTCCCGGGACGGCGTCTATGGCTACACCTTC
.,TRBJ1-5,.,TRBV6-6,CASSFPYSNQPQHF,TGTGCCAGCAGTTTTCCATATAGCAATCAGCCCCAGCATTTT
.,TRBJ2-1,.,TRBV29-1,CSAARGGDNEQFF,TGCAGCGCCGCGAGGGGGGGGGACAATGAGCAGTTCTTC
.,TRBJ1-3,.,TRBV6-5,CASTSVGNTIYF,TGTGCCAGCACCTCAGTTGGAAACACCATATATTTT
.,TRBJ1-1,.,TRBV27,CASAEKGRTEAFF,TGTGCCAGCGCTGAGAAGGGAAGGACTGAAGCTTTCTTT
.,TRBJ2-7,.,TRBV7-2,CASSLAGGDYEQYF,TGTGCCAGCAGCTTAGCGGGGGGCGACTACGAGCAGTACTTC
medium-sized,TRBJ1-1,.,TRBV9,CASSPTADDTEAFF,TGTGCCAGCAGCCCGACAGCCGACGACACTGAAGCTTTCTTT
.,TRBJ2-5,TRBD1,TRBV5-1,CASRLQGAQETQYF,TGCGCCAGTCGTTTACAGGGGGCGCAAGAGACCCAGTACTTC
.,TRBJ1-4,.,TRBV5-1,CASSTSDTPNEKLFF,TGCGCCAGCAGCACTTCGGACACCCCTAATGAAAAACTGTTTTTT
.,TRBJ1-1,.,TRBV6-6,CASREHARSEAFF,TGTGCCAGCAGGGAGCACGCGCGTTCTGAAGCTTTCTTT
.,TRBJ1-1,TRBD1,TRBV25-1,CASSDPGTGDTEAFF,TGTGCCAGCAGTGATCCCGGGACAGGGGACACTGAAGCTTTCTTT
.,TRBJ1-6,TRBD1,TRBV5-6,CASRETGGFRSPLHF,TGTGCCAGCAGGGAGACAGGGGGCTTTCGTTCACCCCTCCACTTT
.,TRBJ1-5,.,TRBV5-4,CANHQWGSNQPQHF,TGTGCCAACCACCAATGGGGGAGCAATCAGCCCCAGCATTTT
.,TRBJ1-2,.,TRBV5-1,CASSLTRGQDYGYTF,TGCGCCAGCAGCTTGACTCGGGGCCAAGACTATGGCTACACCTTC
.,TRBJ2-1,.,TRBV6-4,CASSEEGARAYNEQFF,TGTGCCAGCAGTGAGGAGGGGGCGAGGGCCTACAATGAGCAGTTCTTC
.,TRBJ2-1,TRBD1,TRBV30,CAWSHRGLSSYNEQFF,TGTGCCTGGAGCCACAGGGGATTGAGTTCCTACAATGAGCAGTTCTTC
.,TRBJ2-1,TRBD1,TRBV9,CASSATGFASYNEQFF,TGTGCCAGCAGCGCGACAGGGTTCGCCTCCTACAATGAGCAGTTCTTC
.,TRBJ2-6,.,TRBV7-9,CAGHRAGANVLTF,TGTGCCGGACACAGGGCGGGGGCCAACGTCCTGACTTTC
once,TRBJ2-5,.,TRBV19,CASSIVPGSERGETQYF,TGTGCCAGTAGTATAGTCCCGGGATCTGAGAGAGGGGAGACCCAGTACTTC
.,TRBJ1-3,.,TRBV27,CASSFSSGNTIYF,TGTGCCAGCAGTTTTTCCTCTGGAAACACCATATATTTT
.,TRBJ2-5,.,TRBV4-1,CASSLRLAQETQYF,TGCGCCAGCAGCCTCAGACTGGCACAAGAGACCCAGTACTTC
.,TRBJ2-3,.,TRBV6-4,CASSVSGTDTQYF,TGTGCCAGCAGTGTCAGTGGGACAGATACGCAGTATTTT
once,TRBJ2-7,TRBD1,TRBV5-1,CASSPYDRGTGNEQYF,TGCGCCAGCAGCCCCTATGACCGAGGGACAGGAAACGAGCAGTACTTC
.,TRBJ1-6,.,TRBV27,CASSLMNSPLHF,TGTGCCAGCAGTTTGATGAATTCACCCCTCCACTTT